A single sample gave rise to the 27 T cell receptor beta chains below, sequenced in a study of blood T cell repertoires in COVID-19. TCRdb keeps only in-frame clones here, not all; method: immunoSEQ multiplex PCR. Of fewer than 300,000 clones listed, about 80% are singletons. Sequenced input: peripheral blood. Receptors originate from a woman older than 75 with acute or convalescent COVID-19.

The V gene is TRBV6-1, the J gene TRBJ1-2; the D gene is possibly TRBD1 (5 bases). Germline V lookup: CDR1 MNHNS, CDR2 SASEGT. This CDR3 has 15 residues. V gave up 1 base and J gave up 6 bases, with 15 bases separating them. In DNA, the CDR3 is TGTGCCAGCAGTGAAGGGTCCGCGGGGCGCGATGGCTACACCTTC. It yields the protein CASSEGSAGRDGYTF.

Remarks on this clone: Being one base from a much bigger clone, this may be a read error. This sequence joins TRBV12-1 and TRBJ1-5. TRBV12-1 is an annotated pseudogene. The CDR3 sequence is 14 residues long. The CDR3: CASSLDYSNQPQHF. CDR3 DNA sequence: TGTGCCAGCAGCTTGGACTATAGCAATCAGCCCCAGCATTTT.

J is TRBJ1-1 and V is TRBV12-3 or TRBV12-4; tentative D call: TRBD1 (6 bases). There are 13 residues in the CDR3. The V and J ends lost 2 bases and 6 bases respectively, with 10 bases between them. The CDR3 protein is CASSLQGIAEAFF. In DNA form, the CDR3 reads TGTGCCAGCAGTTTACAGGGGATCGCTGAAGCTTTCTTT.

DNA for the CDR3: TGTGCCAGCAGCCAAGAGACCGGGAGGGCCGTAGATACGCAGTATTTT. As protein: CASSQETGRAVDTQYF. This rearrangement joins TRBV3-1 (or the pseudogene TRBV3-2) to TRBJ2-3; 8 nucleotides align to TRBD2. The CDR3 has 16 amino acids. Germline V gene data show CDR1 as LGHDT and CDR2 as YNNKEL (reference sequence). V gave up 0 bases and J gave up 5 bases; unmatched junction bases: 7.

J is TRBJ2-1 and V is TRBV7-2; 9 bases line up with TRBD2. With V trimmed by 2 bases and J by 6 bases, 14 bases remained unmatched. The CDR3 loop spans 18 amino acids. Germline V gene lookup returns CDR1 SGHTA and CDR2 FQGNSA. CDR3 sequence reads: CASSLRFGGGALGNEQFF. The CDR3 DNA follows: TGTGCCAGCAGCTTACGTTTTGGCGGGGGGGCGCTGGGCAATGAGCAGTTCTTC.

This chain links TRBV5-1 with TRBJ1-1; a weak D match, TRBD1 (6 bases). Germline lookup yields CDR1 SGHRS and CDR2 YFSETQ. V was trimmed by 5 bases and J by 0 bases, leaving 11 bases between them. The CDR3 is 14 residues long. This CDR3 reads CASSATGVNTEAFF. Written as DNA, the CDR3 is TGCGCCAGCAGTGCGACAGGAGTGAACACTGAAGCTTTCTTT.

This clone was detected a few times. This chain connects TRBV15 to TRBJ1-2, with 9 bases aligning to TRBD1. CDR1 is LNHNV and CDR2 is YYDKDF in the germline V gene (reference sequence). This CDR3 comprises 17 residues. V dropped 5 bases and J dropped 2; count of bases not matched to a gene: 12. The CDR3 coding sequence is TGTGCCACCAGCTCAAGACCAGTCGGGACAGGGAACTATGGCTACACCTTC. Its translation is CATSSRPVGTGNYGYTF.

This clone has just one count. The rearrangement uses TRBV12-3 or TRBV12-4 and TRBJ1-6, with D unresolved. V lost 2 bases and J 13 bases, leaving 9 bases between the germline ends. There are 12 residues in the CDR3. CDR3 DNA sequence: TGTGCCAGCAGTTTACCGGGGTCTCCCCTCCACTTT. Its translation is CASSLPGSPLHF.

There are a few counts of this clone. V and J are TRBV18 and TRBJ2-7; 7 bases are a match to TRBD1. The length of the CDR3 is 14 residues. The V and J ends lost 4 bases and 6 bases, in that order; junction bases with no gene match: 9. The germline CDR1 and CDR2 sequences are KGHSH and LQKENI. The CDR3 here is CASSLDRVPSEQYF. Written as DNA, the CDR3 is TGTGCCAGCTCACTTGACAGGGTTCCGAGCGAGCAGTACTTC.

V usage is TRBV2 and J usage is TRBJ2-3, with a tentative D call TRBD2 (7 bases). Germline CDR1 and CDR2: SNHLY and FYNNEI. Trimming took 6 bases from V and 1 from J, leaving 11 bases between them. This CDR3 region has 14 residues. CDR3 sequence (DNA): TGTGCCAGCAGGGGGGGGCTCGGCACAGATACGCAGTATTTT. As protein: CASRGGLGTDTQYF.

V gene TRBV6-6 combines with J gene TRBJ2-1; TRBD1 matches 9 bases. The germline gives CDR1 MNHNY, CDR2 SVGAGI (reference sequence). The J segment lost 4 bases and the V segment lost 2 bases, leaving 3 bases of the junction unmatched. The CDR3 is made up of 15 amino acids. CDR3 sequence (DNA): TGTGCCAGCAGTTACGGGACAGGGTCATACAATGAGCAGTTCTTC. Amino acids: CASSYGTGSYNEQFF.

This clone has a handful of counts. The chain employs TRBV3-1 (or the pseudogene TRBV3-2) and TRBJ2-5; the match to TRBD2 covers 9 bases. CDR1 LGHDT and CDR2 YNNKEL come from the germline V gene (reference sequence). The CDR3 covers 15 residues. The V segment lost 5 bases and the J segment 4 bases; nucleotides outside the gene matches: 8. CDR3 in amino acids: CASSTSSGMGETQYF. In DNA form, the CDR3 reads TGTGCCAGCAGCACTTCTAGCGGGATGGGAGAGACCCAGTACTTC.

V and J are TRBV11-2 and TRBJ2-7; 10 bases are a match to TRBD1. Germline lookup yields CDR1 SGHAT and CDR2 FQNNGV. This CDR3 region has 14 residues. After removal of 5 bases from V and 4 bases from J, the junction contained 5 bases not matched to a gene. The CDR3 DNA follows: TGTGCCAGCAGCCCACGGACAGGGGGGTACGAGCAGTACTTC. Protein sequence: CASSPRTGGYEQYF.

The V call is TRBV5-1, the J call TRBJ2-7; 7 bases fit TRBD1. V trimming: 4 bases; J trimming: 4 bases; junction bases outside the gene matches: 8. From germline, CDR1 is SGHRS and CDR2 YFSETQ. This CDR3 has 14 amino acids. CDR3: CASSDRDSRYEQYF. DNA for the CDR3: TGCGCCAGCAGCGACCGGGACAGTAGGTACGAGCAGTACTTC. Based on the CDR3 plus reference TRBV5-1 and TRBJ2-7, the full variable domain is KAGVTQTPRYLIKTRGQQVTLSCSPISGHRSVSWYQQTPGQGLQFLFEYFSETQRNKGNFPGRFSGRQFSNSRSEMNVSTLELGDSALYLCASSDRDSRYEQYFGPGTRLTVT.

V is TRBV30 and J is TRBJ2-1, with 11 bases lining up with TRBD2. This CDR3 has 15 residues. Germline-derived CDR1 and CDR2 are GTSNPN and SVGIG (reference sequence). The V gene end was trimmed by 3 bases and the J gene end by 4 bases; junction bases not matched to a gene: 5. CDR3 residues: CAWSPTSGRYNEQFF. The CDR3 DNA reads TGTGCCTGGAGCCCCACTAGCGGGAGATACAATGAGCAGTTCTTC.

This chain uses TRBV7-7 with TRBJ2-1, with no clear D. The CDR3 spans 13 residues. Germline V CDR1 and CDR2: SSHAT, FNYEAQ (reference sequence). Trimming left V 2 bases short and J 6 bases short, with 8 bases between. The CDR3 protein is CASSLTSVNEQFF. The CDR3 nucleotides are TGTGCCAGCAGCTTAACATCCGTCAATGAGCAGTTCTTC. Looking up the rest from reference TRBV7-7 and TRBJ2-1 gives the full variable domain: GAGVSQSPRYKVTKRGQDVTLRCDPISSHATLYWYQQALGQGPEFLTYFNYEAQPDKSGLPSDRFSAERPEGSISTLTIQRTEQRDSAMYRCASSLTSVNEQFFGPGTRLTVL.

This clone was counted many times. This chain uses TRBV6-5 with TRBJ1-1; D remains ambiguous. The length of the CDR3 is 13 residues. Trimming removed 6 bases at V and 1 base at J, with 9 bases between. Germline CDR1 is MNHEY and CDR2 is SVGAGI. The CDR3 nucleotides read TGTGCCAGCAGCCGGGTCGCGAACACTGAAGCTTTCTTT. Residues: CASSRVANTEAFF.

The chain is built from TRBV7-2 and TRBJ1-4; 8 nucleotides align to TRBD1. V trimming: 5 bases; J trimming: 8 bases; junction bases outside the gene matches: 7. Germline V CDR1 and CDR2: SGHTA, FQGNSA. The CDR3 consists of 14 residues. Here the CDR3 DNA reads TGTGCCAGCAGCCAGACAGGGGTTGGGGAAAAACTGTTTTTT. The encoded protein is CASSQTGVGEKLFF.

CDR3 amino acids: CSVRRGETQYF. CDR3 DNA sequence: TGCAGTGTGAGGCGGGGAGAGACCCAGTACTTC. The V gene is TRBV20-1, the J gene TRBJ2-5; D is possibly TRBD2 (6 bases). Germline CDR1 reads DFQATT; CDR2 reads SNEGSKA (reference sequence). The CDR3 extends over 11 amino acids. V lost 7 bases, J lost 4 bases, and 10 bases lay in between.

V is TRBV7-8 and J is TRBJ1-1; D call uncertain. With 3 bases removed from V and 0 bases from J, the gap between germline ends came to 2 bases. This CDR3 has 12 residues. Per the germline V gene, CDR1 is SGHVS and CDR2 is FQNEAQ. CDR3 in amino acids: CASSFVNTEAFF. DNA for the CDR3: TGTGCCAGCAGCTTCGTGAACACTGAAGCTTTCTTT.

The J gene is TRBJ1-2, the V gene TRBV5-1; 7 positions agree with TRBD1. The CDR3 has 12 amino acids. With 4 bases clipped from V and 6 bases from J, the junction kept 3 bases outside the gene matches. Germline V CDR1 and CDR2: SGHRS, YFSETQ. The CDR3: CASSPGQDGYTF. CDR3 bases: TGCGCCAGCAGCCCCGGACAGGATGGCTACACCTTC.

The rearrangement uses TRBV9 and TRBJ2-2; TRBD2 matches 12 bases. The CDR3 has 19 residues. Germline CDR1 is SGDLS and CDR2 is YYNGEE. Trimming took 0 bases from V and 4 from J; bases not matched to a gene: 10. The CDR3 DNA reads as TGTGCCAGCAGCGTAGGACTAGCGGGGGCCCTAATTACCACCGGGGAGCTGTTTTTT. Translation gives CASSVGLAGALITTGELFF. Full variable domain (rest looked up from reference TRBV9 and TRBJ2-2): DSGVTQTPKHLITATGQRVTLRCSPRSGDLSVYWYQQSLDQGLQFLIQYYNGEERAKGNILERFSAQQFPDLHSELNLSSLELGDSALYFCASSVGLAGALITTGELFFGEGSRLTVL.

The V gene is TRBV4-2, the J gene TRBJ2-3; 8 nucleotides agree with TRBD2. Germline CDR1 is LGHNA and CDR2 is YNFKEQ. The V gene end was trimmed by 0 bases and the J gene end by 5 bases; junction bases not matched to a gene: 7. The CDR3 consists of 16 residues. CDR3 sequence reads: CASSQEGAGVLDTQYF. As DNA, the CDR3 is TGTGCCAGCAGCCAAGAGGGAGCGGGAGTACTAGATACGCAGTATTTT.

The genes are TRBV12-5 and TRBJ2-2; maybe TRBD2 (6 bases). Germline lookup yields CDR1 LGHNT and CDR2 FRNRAP. Trimming shortened V by 7 bases and J by 6 bases, and 18 bases separated the two germline ends. This CDR3 region has 15 residues. In DNA, the CDR3 is TGTGCTAGTGCCATCGGGGGTGGGGTGTCCGGGGAGCTGTTTTTT. Its translation is CASAIGGGVSGELFF. Complete variable domain (other parts from reference TRBV12-5 and TRBJ2-2): DARVTQTPRHKVTEMGQEVTMRCQPILGHNTVFWYRQTMMQGLELLAYFRNRAPLDDSGMPKDRFSAEMPDATLATLKIQPSEPRDSAVYFCASAIGGGVSGELFFGEGSRLTVL.

This clone was observed once. J is TRBJ1-1 and V is TRBV6-2 or TRBV6-3, with a weak D call TRBD1 (5 bases). The germline V gene has CDR1 MNHEY and CDR2 SVGEGT. The CDR3 extends over 14 amino acids. V was clipped by 2 bases and J by 7 bases, with 14 bases between them. The CDR3 here is CASSYGGGSGEAFF. CDR3 coding DNA: TGTGCCAGCAGTTACGGCGGGGGGTCCGGTGAAGCTTTCTTT.

The V and J genes are TRBV18 and TRBJ2-2, with 10 bases fitting TRBD1. The V segment lost 4 bases and the J segment 6 bases; nucleotides outside the gene matches: 8. There are 16 residues in the CDR3. From germline, CDR1 is KGHSH and CDR2 LQKENI. CDR3 DNA sequence: TGTGCCAGCTCACTACCGGGACAGGGGCAATCCGGGGAGCTGTTTTTT. Amino acid sequence: CASSLPGQGQSGELFF.

V and J are TRBV3-1 (or the pseudogene TRBV3-2) and TRBJ2-1; D is unclear. The CDR3 runs 12 residues. CDR1 and CDR2 from the germline V gene are LGHDT and YNNKEL (reference sequence). Trimming stripped 4 bases from V and 6 bases from J, with 7 bases between. The CDR3 DNA follows: TGTGCCAGCAGCCTGAGAAGCAATGAGCAGTTCTTC. Translation gives CASSLRSNEQFF.